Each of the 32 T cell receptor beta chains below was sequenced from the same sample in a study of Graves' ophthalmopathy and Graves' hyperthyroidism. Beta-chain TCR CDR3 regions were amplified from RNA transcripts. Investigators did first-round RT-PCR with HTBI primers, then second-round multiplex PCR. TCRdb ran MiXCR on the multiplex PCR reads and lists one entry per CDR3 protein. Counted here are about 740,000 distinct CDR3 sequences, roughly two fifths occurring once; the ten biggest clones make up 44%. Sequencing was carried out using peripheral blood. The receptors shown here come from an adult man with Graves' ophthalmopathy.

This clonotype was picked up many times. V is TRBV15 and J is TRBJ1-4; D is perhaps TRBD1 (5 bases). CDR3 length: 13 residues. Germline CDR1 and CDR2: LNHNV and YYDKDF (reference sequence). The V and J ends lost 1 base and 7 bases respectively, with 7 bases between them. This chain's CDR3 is CATSRGGVEKLFF. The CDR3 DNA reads TGTGCCACCAGCAGAGGAGGGGTTGAAAAACTGTTTTTT. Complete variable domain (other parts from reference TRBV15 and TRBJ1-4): DAMVIQNPRYQVTQFGKPVTLSCSQTLNHNVMYWYQQKSSQAPKLLFHYYDKDFNNEADTPDNFQSRRPNTSFCFLDIRSPGLGDTAMYLCATSRGGVEKLFFGSGTQLSVL.

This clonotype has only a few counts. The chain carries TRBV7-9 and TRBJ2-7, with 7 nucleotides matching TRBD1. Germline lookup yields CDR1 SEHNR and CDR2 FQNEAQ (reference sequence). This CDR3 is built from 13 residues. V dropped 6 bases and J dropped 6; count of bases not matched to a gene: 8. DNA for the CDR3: TGTGCCAGCAGTCGAATCAGGGGGACCGAGCAGTACTTC. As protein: CASSRIRGTEQYF.

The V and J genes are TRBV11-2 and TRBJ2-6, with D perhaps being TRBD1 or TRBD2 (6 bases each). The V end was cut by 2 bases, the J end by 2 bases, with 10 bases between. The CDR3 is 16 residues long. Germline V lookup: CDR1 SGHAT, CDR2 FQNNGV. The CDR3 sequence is CASSLTGGPGANVLTF. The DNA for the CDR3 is TGTGCCAGCAGCTTAACTGGGGGGCCTGGGGCCAACGTCCTGACTTTC.

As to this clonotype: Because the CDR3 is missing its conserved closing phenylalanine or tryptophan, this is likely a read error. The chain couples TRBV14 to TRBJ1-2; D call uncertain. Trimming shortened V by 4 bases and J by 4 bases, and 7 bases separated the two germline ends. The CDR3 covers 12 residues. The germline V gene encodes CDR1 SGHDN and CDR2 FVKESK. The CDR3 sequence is CASSPGSYGYTL. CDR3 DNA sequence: TGTGCCAGCAGCCCCGGGAGCTATGGCTACACCCTC.

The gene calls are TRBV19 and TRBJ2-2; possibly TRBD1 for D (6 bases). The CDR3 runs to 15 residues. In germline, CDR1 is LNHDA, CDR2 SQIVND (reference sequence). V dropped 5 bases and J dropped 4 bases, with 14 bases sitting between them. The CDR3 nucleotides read TGTGCCAGTAGTTCTCAAGGGACACTCACCGGGGAGCTGTTTTTT. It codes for CASSSQGTLTGELFF.

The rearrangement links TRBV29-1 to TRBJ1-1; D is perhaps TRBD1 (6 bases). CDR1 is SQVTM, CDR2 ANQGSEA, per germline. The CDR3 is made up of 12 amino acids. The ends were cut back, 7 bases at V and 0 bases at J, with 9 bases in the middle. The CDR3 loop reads CSEQGLNTEAFF. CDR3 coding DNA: TGCAGCGAACAGGGATTGAACACTGAAGCTTTCTTT.

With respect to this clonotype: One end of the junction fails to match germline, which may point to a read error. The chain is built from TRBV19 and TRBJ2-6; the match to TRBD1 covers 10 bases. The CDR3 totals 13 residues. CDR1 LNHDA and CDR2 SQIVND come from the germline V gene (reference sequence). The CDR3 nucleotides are TGTGCCAGTAGACTAACGACAGGGGGCGTTACGGCTTTC. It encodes CASRLTTGGVTAF.

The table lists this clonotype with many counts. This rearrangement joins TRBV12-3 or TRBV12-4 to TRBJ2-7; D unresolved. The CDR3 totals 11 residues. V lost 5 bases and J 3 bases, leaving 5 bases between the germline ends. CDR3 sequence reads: CASSSFYEQYF. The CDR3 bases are TGTGCCAGCAGTAGTTTCTACGAGCAGTACTTC.

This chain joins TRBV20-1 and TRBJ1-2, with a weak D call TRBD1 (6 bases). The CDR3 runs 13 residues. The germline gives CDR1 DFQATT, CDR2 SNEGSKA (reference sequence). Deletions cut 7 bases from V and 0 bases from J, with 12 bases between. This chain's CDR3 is CSVSTGANYGYTF. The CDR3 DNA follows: TGCAGTGTCTCGACAGGAGCTAACTATGGCTACACCTTC.

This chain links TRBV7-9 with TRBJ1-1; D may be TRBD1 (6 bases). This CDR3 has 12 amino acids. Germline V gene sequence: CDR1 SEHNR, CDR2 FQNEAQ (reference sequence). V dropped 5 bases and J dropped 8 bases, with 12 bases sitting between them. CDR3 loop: CASSPGDEEAFF. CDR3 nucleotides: TGTGCCAGCAGCCCAGGGGACGAAGAAGCTTTCTTT.

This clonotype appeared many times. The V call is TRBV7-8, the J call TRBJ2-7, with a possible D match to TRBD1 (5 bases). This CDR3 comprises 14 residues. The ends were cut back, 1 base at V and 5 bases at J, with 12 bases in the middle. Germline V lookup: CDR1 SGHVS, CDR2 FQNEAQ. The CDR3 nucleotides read TGTGCCAGCAGCTTAGTCAGGGATTCTAACGAGCAGTACTTC. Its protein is CASSLVRDSNEQYF.

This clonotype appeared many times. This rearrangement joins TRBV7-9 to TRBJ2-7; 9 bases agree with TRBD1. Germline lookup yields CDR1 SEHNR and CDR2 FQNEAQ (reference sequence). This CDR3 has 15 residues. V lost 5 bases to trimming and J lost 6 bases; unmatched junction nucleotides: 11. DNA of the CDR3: TGTGCCAGCAGCCCCCCCCCGGGACAGGGTAGCGAGCAGTACTTC. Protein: CASSPPPGQGSEQYF.

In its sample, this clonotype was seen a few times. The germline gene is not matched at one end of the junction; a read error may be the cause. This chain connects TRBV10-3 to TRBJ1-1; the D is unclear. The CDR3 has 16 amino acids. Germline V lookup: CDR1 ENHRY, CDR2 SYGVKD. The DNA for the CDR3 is TGTGCCAGCAGTGACCCTATAGAGGTAATCGACACTGAAGCTTTCTTT. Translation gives CASSDPIEVIDTEAFF.

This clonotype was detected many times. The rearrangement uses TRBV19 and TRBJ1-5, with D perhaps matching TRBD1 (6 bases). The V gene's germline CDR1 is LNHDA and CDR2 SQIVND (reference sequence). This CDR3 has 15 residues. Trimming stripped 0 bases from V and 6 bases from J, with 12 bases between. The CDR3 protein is CASSIEGGTIQPQHF. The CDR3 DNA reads TGTGCCAGTAGTATAGAAGGGGGAACGATTCAGCCCCAGCATTTT.

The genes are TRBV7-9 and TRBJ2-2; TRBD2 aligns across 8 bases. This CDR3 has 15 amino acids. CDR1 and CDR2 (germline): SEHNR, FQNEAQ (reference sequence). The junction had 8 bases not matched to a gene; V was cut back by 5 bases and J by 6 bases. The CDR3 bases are TGTGCCAGCAGCGTTACTAGCGGTCGGTCCGGGGAGCTGTTTTTT. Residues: CASSVTSGRSGELFF.

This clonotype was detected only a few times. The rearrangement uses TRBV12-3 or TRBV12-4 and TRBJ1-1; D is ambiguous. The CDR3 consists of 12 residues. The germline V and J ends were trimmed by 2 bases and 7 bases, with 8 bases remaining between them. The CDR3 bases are TGTGCCAGCAGTTTAACCAGAAATGAAGCTTTCTTT. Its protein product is CASSLTRNEAFF.

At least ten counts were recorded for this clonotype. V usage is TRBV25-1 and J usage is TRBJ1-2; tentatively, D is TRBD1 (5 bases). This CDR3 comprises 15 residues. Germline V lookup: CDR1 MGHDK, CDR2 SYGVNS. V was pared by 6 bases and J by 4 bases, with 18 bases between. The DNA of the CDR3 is TGTGCCAGCAGCCCAAACACAGGTTTTGGCTATGGCTACACCTTC. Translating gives CASSPNTGFGYGYTF.

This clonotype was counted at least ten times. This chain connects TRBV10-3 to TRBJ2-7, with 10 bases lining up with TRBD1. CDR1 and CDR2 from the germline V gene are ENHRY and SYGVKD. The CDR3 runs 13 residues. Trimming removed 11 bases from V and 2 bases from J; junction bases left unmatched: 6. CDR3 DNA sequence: TGTGCCGTACGGGACAGGGGAACCTACGAGCAGTACTTC. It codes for CAVRDRGTYEQYF.

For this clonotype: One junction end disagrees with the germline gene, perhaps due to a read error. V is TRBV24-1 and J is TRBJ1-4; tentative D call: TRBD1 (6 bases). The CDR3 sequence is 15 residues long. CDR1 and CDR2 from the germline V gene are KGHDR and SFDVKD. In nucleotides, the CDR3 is TGTGCCAGCAGTGCCTACAGGGTAGGGTATGAAAAACTGTTTTTT. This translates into CASSAYRVGYEKLFF.

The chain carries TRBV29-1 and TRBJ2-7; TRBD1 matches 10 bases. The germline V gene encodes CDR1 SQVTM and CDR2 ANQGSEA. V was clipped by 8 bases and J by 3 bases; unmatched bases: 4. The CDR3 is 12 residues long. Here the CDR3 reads CSSGQGVYEQYF. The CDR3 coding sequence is TGCAGCTCCGGACAGGGGGTCTACGAGCAGTACTTC.

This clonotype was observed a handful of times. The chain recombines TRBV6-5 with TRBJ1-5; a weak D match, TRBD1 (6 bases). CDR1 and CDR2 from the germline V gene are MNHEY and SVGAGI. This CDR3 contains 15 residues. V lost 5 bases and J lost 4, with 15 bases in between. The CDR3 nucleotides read TGTGCCAGCAGTGAAGGGGGATCAGGTAATCAGCCCCAGCATTTT. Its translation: CASSEGGSGNQPQHF.

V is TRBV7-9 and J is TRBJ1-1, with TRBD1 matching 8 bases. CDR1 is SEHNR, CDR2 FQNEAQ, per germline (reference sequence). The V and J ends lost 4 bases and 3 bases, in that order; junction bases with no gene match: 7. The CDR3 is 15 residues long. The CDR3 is CASSSGQGDYTEAFF. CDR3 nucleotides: TGTGCCAGCAGCTCCGGACAGGGCGACTACACTGAAGCTTTCTTT.

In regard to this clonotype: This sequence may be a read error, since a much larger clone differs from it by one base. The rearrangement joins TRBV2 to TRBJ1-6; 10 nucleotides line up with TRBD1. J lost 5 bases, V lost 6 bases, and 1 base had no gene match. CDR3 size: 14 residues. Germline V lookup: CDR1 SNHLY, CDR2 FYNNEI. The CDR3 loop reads CASSGTGDNSPLHF. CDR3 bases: TGTGCCAGCAGCGGGACAGGGGATAATTCACCCCTCCACTTT.

CDR3 coding DNA: TGTGCCAGCAGTGAAGCATCGACAGGGCGGTACGAGCAGTACTTC. Translating it yields CASSEASTGRYEQYF. V is TRBV6-1 and J is TRBJ2-7, with 7 bases matching TRBD1. The junction had 6 bases not matched to a gene; V was cut back by 0 bases and J by 4 bases. The CDR3 sequence is 15 residues long. Germline CDR1 reads MNHNS; CDR2 reads SASEGT.

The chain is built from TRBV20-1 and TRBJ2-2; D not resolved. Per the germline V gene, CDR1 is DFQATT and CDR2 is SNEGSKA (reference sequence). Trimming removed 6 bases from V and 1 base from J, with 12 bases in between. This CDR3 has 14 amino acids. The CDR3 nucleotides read TGCAGTGCCCTATTACAGAGGAACACCGGGGAGCTGTTTTTT. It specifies CSALLQRNTGELFF.

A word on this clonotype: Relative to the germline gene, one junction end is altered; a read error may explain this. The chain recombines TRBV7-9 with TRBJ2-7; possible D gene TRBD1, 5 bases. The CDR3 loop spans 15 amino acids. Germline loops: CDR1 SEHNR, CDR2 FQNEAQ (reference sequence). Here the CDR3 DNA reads TGCGCCAGCAGCCGTGTTGGGCAGGGCGGCTACGAGCAGTACTTC. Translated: CASSRVGQGGYEQYF.

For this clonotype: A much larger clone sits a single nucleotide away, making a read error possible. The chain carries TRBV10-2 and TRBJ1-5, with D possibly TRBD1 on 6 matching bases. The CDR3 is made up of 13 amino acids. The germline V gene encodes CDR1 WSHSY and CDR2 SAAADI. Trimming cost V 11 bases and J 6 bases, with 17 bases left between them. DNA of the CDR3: TGCGCCGGCACCCTGGGGGGGCGTCAGCCCCAGCATTTT. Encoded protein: CAGTLGGRQPQHF.

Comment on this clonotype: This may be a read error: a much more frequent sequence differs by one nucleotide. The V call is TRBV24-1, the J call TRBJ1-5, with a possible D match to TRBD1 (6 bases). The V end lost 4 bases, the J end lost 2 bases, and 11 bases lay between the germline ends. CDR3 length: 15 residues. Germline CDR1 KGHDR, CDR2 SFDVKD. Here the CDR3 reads CATSDPGAGNQPQHF. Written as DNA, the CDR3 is TGTGCCACCAGTGACCCAGGGGCTGGCAATCAGCCCCAGCATTTT.

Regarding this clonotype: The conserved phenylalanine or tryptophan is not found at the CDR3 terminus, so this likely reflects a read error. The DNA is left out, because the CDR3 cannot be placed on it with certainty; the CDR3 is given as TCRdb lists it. CDR3 protein: CASSPDPP. The V and J genes are TRBV11-2 and TRBJ2-5; the table's D call, TRBD2, has no DNA check behind it. Germline V gene lookup returns CDR1 SGHAT and CDR2 FQNNGV. The CDR3 length is 8 residues, termini included.

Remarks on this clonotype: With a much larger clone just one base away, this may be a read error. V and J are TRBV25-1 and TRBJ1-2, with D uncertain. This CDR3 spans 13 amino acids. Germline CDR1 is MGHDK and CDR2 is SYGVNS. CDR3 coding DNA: TGTGCCAGCAGTCAACCCGGTGACTATGGCTACGCCTTC. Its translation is CASSQPGDYGYAF.

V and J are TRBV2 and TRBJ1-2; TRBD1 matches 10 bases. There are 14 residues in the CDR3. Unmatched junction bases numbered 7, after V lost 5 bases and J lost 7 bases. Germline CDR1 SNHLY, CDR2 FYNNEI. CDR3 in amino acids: CASSMTGGRSGYTF. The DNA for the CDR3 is TGTGCCAGCAGTATGACAGGGGGCAGGTCTGGCTACACCTTC.

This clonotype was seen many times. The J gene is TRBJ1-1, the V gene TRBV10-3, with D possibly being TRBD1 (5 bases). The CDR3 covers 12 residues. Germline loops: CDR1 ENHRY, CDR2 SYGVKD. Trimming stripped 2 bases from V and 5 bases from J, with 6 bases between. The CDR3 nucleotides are TGTGCCATCAGTGAGGGGGGAACTGAAGCTTTCTTT. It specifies CAISEGGTEAFF.